The clone carrying this T cell receptor (beta chain) was picked up a small number of times. Its specificity is unknown. This entry comes from a study of naive and memory T cell subsets. General study results and limits: Over 85% of naive TCR sequences appeared only once, unlike memory subsets. From naive to CM, EM and EMRA, diversity decreased and Gini increased. Naive repertoires, especially CD8, held a few larger clonotypes, possibly memory cells re-expressing CD45RA.

An equimolar mix of two oligonucleotides served as the beta constant-region primer for TRBC1 and TRBC2. Nested alpha and beta constant-region primers with the SP2 primer drove four PCR rounds on ligated cDNA. TCRdb recomputed calls from the UMI-ligation and nested PCR reads with MiXCR, one row per CDR3 protein. The sample records 98,000 or so distinct CDR3 sequences, roughly 12% being singletons. Trimming left V 4 bases short and J 3 bases short, with 7 bases between. This CDR3 is built from 13 residues. Germline V lookup: CDR1 MNHNS, CDR2 SASEGT. The material sequenced was naive CD4+ T cells from blood. The TCR sequence derives from a human donor in good health. The chain joins TRBV6-1 to TRBJ2-1; D is unclear. The CDR3 protein is CASSAQNYNEQFF. In DNA, the CDR3 is TGTGCCAGCAGTGCGCAGAACTACAATGAGCAGTTCTTC.